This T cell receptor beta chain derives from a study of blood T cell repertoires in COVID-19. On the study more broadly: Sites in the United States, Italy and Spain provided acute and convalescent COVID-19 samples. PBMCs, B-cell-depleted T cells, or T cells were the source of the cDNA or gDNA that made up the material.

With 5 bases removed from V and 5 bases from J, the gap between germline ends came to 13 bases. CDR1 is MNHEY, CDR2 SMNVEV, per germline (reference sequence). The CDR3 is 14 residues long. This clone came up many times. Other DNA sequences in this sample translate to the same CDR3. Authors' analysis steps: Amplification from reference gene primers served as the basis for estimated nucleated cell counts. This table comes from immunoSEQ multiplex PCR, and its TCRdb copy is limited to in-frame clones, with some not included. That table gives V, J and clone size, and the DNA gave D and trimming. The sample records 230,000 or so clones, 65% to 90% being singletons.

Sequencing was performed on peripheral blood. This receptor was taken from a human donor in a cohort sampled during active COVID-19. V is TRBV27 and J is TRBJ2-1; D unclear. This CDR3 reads CASSIDSPHNEQFF. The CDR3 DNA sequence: TGTGCCAGCAGTATCGACTCGCCTCACAATGAGCAGTTCTTC.